Sequencing of this TCR beta chain was carried out in a study of Ad26.COV2.S vaccination and SARS-CoV-2 variants. Study outcomes and limitations: Spike-specific TCR breadth in vaccine recipients exceeded that seen in placebo recipients.

There are a few counts of this clone. Antigen: not known. V dropped 2 bases and J dropped 8; count of bases not matched to a gene: 2. Germline V gene lookup returns CDR1 SGHDN and CDR2 FVKESK. This CDR3 is 12 amino acids long. TCRdb's copy holds only in-frame clones and misses some; the assay was immunoSEQ multiplex PCR. This table has a few hundred thousand clones, about 90% appearing once. Specified treatment: approximately 18 received Ad26.COV2.S at low or high dose, single or two shots; about 5 received placebo; per-sample allocation not given. Samples analyzed were those drawn on day 63 after the first vaccine or placebo injection. Vaccine was an Ad26 vector expressing Wuhan-strain SARS-CoV-2 spike.

This receptor was obtained from a person aged 18-65 years who received the Ad26.COV2.S COVID-19 vaccine or a placebo. The chain carries TRBV14 and TRBJ1-1; 7 nucleotides match TRBD1. Here the sequenced sample was peripheral blood, taken in a trial of Ad26.COV2.S vaccine versus placebo. The CDR3 here is CASSQRTGEAFF. CDR3 sequence (DNA): TGTGCCAGCAGCCAAAGGACAGGAGAAGCTTTCTTT.